These 8 T cell receptor beta chains were sequenced from one sample in a study of technical replicates of blood from several donors. The assay was immunoSEQ multiplex PCR, and TCRdb's table has in-frame clones only and misses some. The table lists 40,000 to 65,000 clones, about 86% of them singletons. The sequencing input was PBMCs. The receptors were sampled from a human donor in good health. Some clones in this sample may be carry-over from other donors' samples.

V usage is TRBV2 and J usage is TRBJ2-7; 9 nucleotides line up with TRBD1. This CDR3 is 14 amino acids long. Germline V lookup: CDR1 SNHLY, CDR2 FYNNEI. The trim removed 6 bases at V and 4 bases at J, leaving 7 bases unmatched. As DNA, the CDR3 is TGTGCCAGCAGGAAAAGGGACAGGGTTTACGAGCAGTACTTC. Protein: CASRKRDRVYEQYF.

This rearrangement joins TRBV30 to TRBJ1-2; unclear D gene. Germline V gene lookup returns CDR1 GTSNPN and CDR2 SVGIG (reference sequence). This CDR3 spans 11 amino acids. Trimming took off 4 bases at V and 1 base at J, with 4 bases between the two ends. CDR3 protein: CAWNLNYGYTF. DNA for the CDR3: TGTGCCTGGAATCTTAACTATGGCTACACCTTC.

The chain has TRBV14 and TRBJ1-6; tentatively, D is TRBD1 (6 bases). This CDR3 contains 17 residues. Germline CDR1 reads SGHDN; CDR2 reads FVKESK. Trimming removed 7 bases at V and 2 bases at J, with 18 bases between. The DNA for the CDR3 is TGTGCCAGCACAACAAGTAGGGGGACCACCTATAATTCACCCCTCCACTTT. It is translated as CASTTSRGTTYNSPLHF.

The chain recombines TRBV5-1 with TRBJ1-4, with TRBD1 matching over 7 bases. CDR3 length: 14 residues. Germline CDR1 SGHRS, CDR2 YFSETQ. With 3 bases clipped from V and 5 bases from J, the junction kept 4 bases outside the gene matches. The CDR3 sequence is CASSWDSYNEKLFF. CDR3 coding DNA: TGCGCCAGCAGCTGGGACAGCTACAATGAAAAACTGTTTTTT.

The genes are TRBV6-5 and TRBJ2-7, with D tentatively TRBD2 (5 bases). The CDR3 spans 13 residues. Germline-derived CDR1 and CDR2 are MNHEY and SVGAGI. Trimming left V 6 bases short and J 7 bases short, with 16 bases between. This CDR3 is CASRLDPTGEQYF. CDR3 sequence (DNA): TGTGCCAGCAGACTAGACCCCACGGGTGAGCAGTACTTC.

V gene TRBV21-1 combines with J gene TRBJ1-3; TRBD1 reflects the table's D call only, with no check against the DNA. TRBV21-1 is reported as a pseudogene. The CDR3 consists of 15 residues. The CDR3 region is CASSRGQVSGNTIYF. DNA for the CDR3: TGTGCCAGCAGCAGAGGACAGGTCTCTGGAAACACCATATATTTT.

In this sample, this clone turned up a few times. The genes are TRBV11-1 and TRBJ1-2, with TRBD1 matching over 10 bases. Germline V gene data show CDR1 as SGHAT and CDR2 as FQDESV (reference sequence). The junction had 3 bases not matched to a gene; V was cut back by 5 bases and J by 3 bases. The CDR3 is made up of 14 amino acids. CDR3 sequence (DNA): TGTGCCAGCAGCCGGGACAGGGGAGACTATGGCTACACCTTC. Translation gives CASSRDRGDYGYTF. The entire variable domain, with the rest obtained from reference TRBV11-1 and TRBJ1-2, is as follows: EAEVAQSPRYKITEKSQAVAFWCDPISGHATLYWYRQILGQGPELLVQFQDESVVDDSQLPKDRFSAERLKGVDSTLKIQPAELGDSAMYLCASSRDRGDYGYTFGSGTRLTVV.

This clone came up a few times. The V and J genes are TRBV4-3 and TRBJ2-7; D remains ambiguous. Germline assignment: CDR1 LGHNA and CDR2 YSLEER. The CDR3 length is 15 residues. The V end lost 1 base, the J end lost 1 base, and 11 bases lay between the germline ends. This CDR3 reads CASSQVQASSYEQYF. The CDR3 bases are TGCGCCAGCAGCCAAGTGCAGGCGAGTTCCTACGAGCAGTACTTC.